The 23 T cell receptor beta chains below come from one sample, sequenced in a study of shared clonotypes between healthy human individuals. Assay: immunoSEQ multiplex PCR; the TCRdb copy retains only in-frame clones and omits some. The repertoire includes approximately 980,000 clones, about 80% of them detected once, and over 1.3% sits in the top ten. The sequenced sample was memory CD4+ T cells sorted from blood. Documented subset: CD45RA-negative fraction. These receptor sequences come from a man between 18 and 29 years old in good health.

The V and J genes are TRBV18 and TRBJ1-5, with 8 bases matching TRBD1. Per the germline V gene, CDR1 is KGHSH and CDR2 is LQKENI. The CDR3 sequence is 15 residues long. V was clipped by 3 bases and J by 6 bases; unmatched bases: 7. CDR3 DNA sequence: TGTGCCAGCTCACCTGAACAGGGGGGCGTTCAGCCCCAGCATTTT. This gives the protein CASSPEQGGVQPQHF.

The CDR3: CASSKLTGAGYEQYF. The CDR3 DNA is TGCGCCAGCAGCAAGCTGACAGGAGCCGGGTACGAGCAGTACTTC. This chain connects TRBV5-1 to TRBJ2-7; maybe TRBD1 (6 bases). The CDR3 consists of 15 residues. Germline assignment: CDR1 SGHRS and CDR2 YFSETQ. V was pared by 4 bases and J by 4 bases, with 18 bases between.

This clone was picked up one time. The J gene is TRBJ2-1, the V gene TRBV19; D may be TRBD2 (7 bases). Trimming left V 3 bases short and J 8 bases short, with 14 bases between. The length of the CDR3 is 14 residues. Germline V gene sequence: CDR1 LNHDA, CDR2 SQIVND (reference sequence). As DNA, the CDR3 is TGTGCCAGTAGTATTGGTGGGGGGGCCCATGAGCAGTTCTTC. It specifies CASSIGGGAHEQFF.

The chain uses TRBV12-5 and TRBJ2-1, with D uncertain. The germline V gene has CDR1 LGHNT and CDR2 FRNRAP. V was cut by 1 base and J by 5 bases, with 9 bases left in between. The CDR3 consists of 14 residues. The CDR3 sequence: CASGLGQANNEQFF. The CDR3, as DNA: TGTGCTAGTGGTTTGGGACAAGCTAACAATGAGCAGTTCTTC.

The CDR3 DNA reads as TGTGCCAGCAGGGAGGACCACTCTGGGGCCAACGTCCTGACTTTC. This encodes CASREDHSGANVLTF. This chain links TRBV6-5 with TRBJ2-6; D is possibly TRBD2 (5 bases). The V gene's germline CDR1 is MNHEY and CDR2 SVGAGI. Trimming took 6 bases from V and 0 from J, leaving 9 bases between them. The CDR3 has 15 amino acids.

This clone was picked up a small number of times. This sample includes further DNA sequences coding for the same CDR3. The chain links TRBV30 to TRBJ1-6; D gene ambiguous. The germline V and J ends were trimmed by 3 bases and 10 bases, with 13 bases remaining between them. This CDR3 contains 13 residues. Germline assignment: CDR1 GTSNPN and CDR2 SVGIG (reference sequence). The DNA of the CDR3 is TGTGCCTGGAGGCCCCAAACCGGCTCACCCCTCCACTTT. This sequence encodes CAWRPQTGSPLHF.

This clone was observed once. J is TRBJ1-6 and V is TRBV10-2; a weak D match, TRBD1 (6 bases). Germline CDR1 reads WSHSY; CDR2 reads SAAADI. This CDR3 contains 14 residues. The V gene lost 2 bases and the J gene lost 7 bases, with 9 bases spanning the gap. CDR3 amino acids: CASSEQGTNSPLHF. As DNA, the CDR3 is TGCGCCAGCAGTGAGCAGGGGACCAATTCACCCCTCCACTTT.

For the CDR3, the DNA is TGTGCCAGCAGTGAACAGAAGGGGAGACGGGGCACCTACGAGCAGTACTTC. It specifies CASSEQKGRRGTYEQYF. The chain employs TRBV6-1 and TRBJ2-7; D is tentatively TRBD1 or TRBD2 (5 bases each). V lost 2 bases to trimming and J lost 2 bases, with 19 bases between them. This CDR3 contains 17 residues. CDR1 MNHNS and CDR2 SASEGT come from the germline V gene.

The chain is built from TRBV7-2 and TRBJ2-2; 8 nucleotides match TRBD1. The ends lost 5 bases at V and 4 bases at J; junction bases unmatched: 3. Per germline, CDR1 SGHTA and CDR2 FQGNSA. The length of the CDR3 is 14 residues. CDR3 sequence (DNA): TGTGCCAGCAGCGCAGACAGGGGCACCGGGGAGCTGTTTTTT. It specifies CASSADRGTGELFF.

This clone was found once. J is TRBJ2-1 and V is TRBV6-1, with 8 nucleotides matching TRBD2. Germline V CDR1 and CDR2: MNHNS, SASEGT. With 6 bases clipped from V and 1 base from J, the junction kept 8 bases outside the gene matches. The CDR3 has 16 amino acids. CDR3 sequence reads: CASRELADPSYNEQFF. CDR3 DNA sequence: TGTGCCAGCAGGGAACTAGCGGACCCTTCCTACAATGAGCAGTTCTTC.

The V call is TRBV29-1, the J call TRBJ2-1; 9 bases line up with TRBD2. CDR1 SQVTM and CDR2 ANQGSEA come from the germline V gene. Trimming took 7 bases from V and 2 from J; bases not matched to a gene: 9. This CDR3 is 15 amino acids long. The CDR3 DNA reads as TGCAGCGGTGTTAGCGGGAGTGGCGCCTACAATGAGCAGTTCTTC. This codes for CSGVSGSGAYNEQFF.

The genes are TRBV7-3 and TRBJ1-2; 10 positions match TRBD1. This CDR3 has 16 amino acids. Germline CDR1 reads SGHTA; CDR2 reads FQGTGA. J gave up 5 bases and V 5 bases, and 11 bases lay outside the gene matches. The CDR3: CASSREGTGALYGYTF. CDR3 sequence (DNA): TGTGCCAGCAGCAGAGAAGGGACAGGGGCTCTGTATGGCTACACCTTC.

The chain employs TRBV7-2 and TRBJ1-1; possible D gene TRBD1, 6 bases. V was cut by 5 bases and J by 0 bases, with 13 bases left in between. The CDR3 is made up of 15 amino acids. The germline CDR1 and CDR2 sequences are SGHTA and FQGNSA. The CDR3 sequence is CASSAPGHLNTEAFF. In DNA, the CDR3 is TGTGCCAGCAGCGCACCGGGACACCTGAACACTGAAGCTTTCTTT.

This chain joins TRBV7-8 and TRBJ1-1, with D possibly TRBD1 on 5 matching bases. The length of the CDR3 is 14 residues. V lost 5 bases, J lost 11 bases, and 21 bases lay in between. Germline assignment: CDR1 SGHVS and CDR2 FQNEAQ. The CDR3 loop is CASSVRTLTGEAFF. CDR3 nucleotides: TGTGCCAGCAGCGTAAGGACACTGACCGGTGAGGCTTTCTTT.

This chain connects TRBV7-2 to TRBJ2-2; TRBD2 matches at 8 bases. Germline CDR1 is SGHTA and CDR2 is FQGNSA. J lost 2 bases, V lost 5 bases, and 10 bases had no gene match. There are 17 residues in the CDR3. In DNA form, the CDR3 reads TGTGCCAGCAGCACCCCTTACGGGAGGGCCAACACCGGGGAGCTGTTTTTT. Translated, it gives CASSTPYGRANTGELFF.

Ten or more counts support this clone. The chain employs TRBV9 and TRBJ2-3, with unresolved D. This CDR3 has 12 residues. V was clipped by 3 bases and J by 4 bases, with 6 bases between them. Germline assignment: CDR1 SGDLS and CDR2 YYNGEE. This CDR3 is CASSAWADTQYF. The CDR3 nucleotides read TGTGCCAGCAGCGCTTGGGCAGATACGCAGTATTTT.

This clone was seen just once. This chain links TRBV7-3 with TRBJ2-3; TRBD2 aligns across 12 bases. The length of the CDR3 is 18 residues. Germline V lookup: CDR1 SGHTA, CDR2 FQGTGA. J was trimmed by 2 bases and V by 1 base; bases with no gene match: 7. CDR3: CASSLMSLAGGNTDTQYF. CDR3 nucleotides: TGTGCCAGCAGCTTAATGTCCCTAGCGGGGGGGAACACAGATACGCAGTATTTT. The variable domain in full, with the rest retrieved from reference TRBV7-3 and TRBJ2-3, is GAGVSQTPSNKVTEKGKYVELRCDPISGHTALYWYRQSLGQGPEFLIYFQGTGAADDSGLPNDRFFAVRPEGSVSTLKIQRTERGDSAVYLCASSLMSLAGGNTDTQYFGPGTRLTVL.

This clone showed up just once. The chain employs TRBV27 and TRBJ1-5; D might be TRBD1 (6 bases). Trimming took off 5 bases at V and 0 bases at J, with 11 bases between the two ends. The CDR3 runs to 15 residues. Germline values: CDR1 MNHEY, CDR2 SMNVEV (reference sequence). The CDR3 DNA reads TGTGCCAGCAGTACCACAGGGAATAGCAATCAGCCCCAGCATTTT. It codes for CASSTTGNSNQPQHF.

The rearrangement links TRBV9 to TRBJ2-7; no definite D call. Per the germline V gene, CDR1 is SGDLS and CDR2 is YYNGEE. The CDR3 loop spans 14 amino acids. Trimming removed 0 bases at V and 2 bases at J, with 9 bases between. The CDR3 bases are TGTGCCAGCAGCGTAGAGGACGGAACCTACGAGCAGTACTTC. Its protein product is CASSVEDGTYEQYF. Using reference TRBV9 and TRBJ2-7 for the parts outside the CDR3, the full variable domain is DSGVTQTPKHLITATGQRVTLRCSPRSGDLSVYWYQQSLDQGLQFLIQYYNGEERAKGNILERFSAQQFPDLHSELNLSSLELGDSALYFCASSVEDGTYEQYFGPGTRLTVT.

This chain joins TRBV7-9 and TRBJ1-4, with 8 bases that match TRBD1. The trim removed 3 bases at V and 5 bases at J, leaving 8 bases unmatched. This CDR3 comprises 16 residues. Germline loops: CDR1 SEHNR, CDR2 FQNEAQ (reference sequence). The CDR3 region is CASSFGDRGGNEKLFF. The CDR3 nucleotides read TGTGCCAGCAGCTTTGGAGACAGGGGTGGGAATGAAAAACTGTTTTTT.

The chain uses TRBV10-2 and TRBJ1-5; D remains ambiguous. This CDR3 comprises 13 residues. The germline V and J ends were trimmed by 5 bases and 2 bases, with 7 bases remaining between them. CDR1 is WSHSY, CDR2 SAAADI, per germline. The CDR3 reads CASSIQGNQPQHF. CDR3 bases: TGCGCCAGCAGTATTCAGGGCAATCAGCCCCAGCATTTT.

The chain combines TRBV6-5 with TRBJ1-1; D call uncertain. Germline V gene lookup returns CDR1 MNHEY and CDR2 SVGAGI. The CDR3 spans 12 residues. Trimming stripped 9 bases from V and 4 bases from J, with 12 bases between. The CDR3 sequence: CASWRGATEAFF. CDR3 DNA sequence: TGTGCCAGTTGGCGCGGCGCCACTGAAGCTTTCTTT.

This clone was observed a single time. This rearrangement joins TRBV4-3 to TRBJ2-1; D is unclear. The germline V gene encodes CDR1 LGHNA and CDR2 YSLEER. The CDR3 covers 14 residues. V lost 0 bases and J lost 9, with 12 bases in between. The DNA of the CDR3 is TGCGCCAGCAGCCAAGATACCAGCCCCAGTGAGCAGTTCTTC. Translating it yields CASSQDTSPSEQFF.